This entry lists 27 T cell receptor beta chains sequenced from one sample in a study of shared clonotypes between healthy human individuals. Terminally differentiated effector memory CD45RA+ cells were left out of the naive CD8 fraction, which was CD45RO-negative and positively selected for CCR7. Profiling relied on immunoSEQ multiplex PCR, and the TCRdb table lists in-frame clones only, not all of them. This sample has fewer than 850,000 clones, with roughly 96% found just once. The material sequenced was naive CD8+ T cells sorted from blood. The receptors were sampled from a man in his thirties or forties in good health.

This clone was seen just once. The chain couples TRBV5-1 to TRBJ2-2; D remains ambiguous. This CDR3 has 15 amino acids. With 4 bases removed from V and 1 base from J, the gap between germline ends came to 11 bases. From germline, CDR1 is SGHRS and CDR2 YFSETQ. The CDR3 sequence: CASSLSDGNTGELFF. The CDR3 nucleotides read TGCGCCAGCAGCCTCTCGGACGGGAACACCGGGGAGCTGTTTTTT.

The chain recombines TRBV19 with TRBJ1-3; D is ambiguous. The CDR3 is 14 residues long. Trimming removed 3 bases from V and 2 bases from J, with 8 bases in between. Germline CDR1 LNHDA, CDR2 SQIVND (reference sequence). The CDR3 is CASSMGSAGNTIYF. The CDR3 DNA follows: TGTGCCAGTAGTATGGGGTCCGCTGGAAACACCATATATTTT.

The CDR3 here is CASSSFGREQFF. As DNA, the CDR3 is TGTGCCAGCAGTTCCTTCGGGCGGGAGCAGTTCTTC. The chain is built from TRBV6-1 and TRBJ2-1; D uncertain. CDR1 and CDR2 from the germline V gene are MNHNS and SASEGT. V was shortened by 5 bases and J by 10 bases, with 12 bases between the two germline ends. The CDR3 runs to 12 residues.

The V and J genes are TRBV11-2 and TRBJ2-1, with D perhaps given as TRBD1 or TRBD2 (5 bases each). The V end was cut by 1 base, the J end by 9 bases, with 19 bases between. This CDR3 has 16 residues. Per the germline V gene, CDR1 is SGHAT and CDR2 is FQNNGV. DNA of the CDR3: TGTGCCAGCAGCTTAGTTAAGGTCACCCTAGGGACTGAGCAGTTCTTC. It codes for CASSLVKVTLGTEQFF.

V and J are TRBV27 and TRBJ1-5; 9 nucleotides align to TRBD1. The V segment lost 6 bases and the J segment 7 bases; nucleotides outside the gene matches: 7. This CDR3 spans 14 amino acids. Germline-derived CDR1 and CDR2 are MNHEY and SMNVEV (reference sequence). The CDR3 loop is CASSPGQGVQPQHF. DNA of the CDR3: TGTGCCAGCAGCCCGGGACAGGGAGTACAGCCCCAGCATTTT.

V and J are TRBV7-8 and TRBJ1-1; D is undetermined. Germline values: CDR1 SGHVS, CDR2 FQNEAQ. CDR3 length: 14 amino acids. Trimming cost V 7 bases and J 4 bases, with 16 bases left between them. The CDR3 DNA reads TGTGCCAGCAAAGCTCCCGAGATTATCACTGAAGCTTTCTTT. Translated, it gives CASKAPEIITEAFF.

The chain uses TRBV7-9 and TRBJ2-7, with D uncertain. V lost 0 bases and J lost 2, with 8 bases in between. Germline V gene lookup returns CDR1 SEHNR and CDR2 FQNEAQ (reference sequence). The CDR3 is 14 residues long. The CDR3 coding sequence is TGTGCCAGCAGCTTAGCGGTAAATCCCTACGAGCAGTACTTC. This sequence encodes CASSLAVNPYEQYF.

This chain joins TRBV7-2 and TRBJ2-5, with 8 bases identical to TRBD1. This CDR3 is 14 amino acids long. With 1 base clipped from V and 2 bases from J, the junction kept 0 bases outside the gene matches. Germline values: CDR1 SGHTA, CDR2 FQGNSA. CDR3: CASSLGTGQETQYF. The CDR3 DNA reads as TGTGCCAGCAGCTTAGGGACAGGGCAAGAGACCCAGTACTTC.

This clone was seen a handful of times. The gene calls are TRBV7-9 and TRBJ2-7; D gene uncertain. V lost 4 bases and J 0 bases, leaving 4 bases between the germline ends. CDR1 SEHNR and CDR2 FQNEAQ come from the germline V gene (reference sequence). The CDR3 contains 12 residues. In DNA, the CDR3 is TGTGCCAGCAGCTCGGTCTCCTACGAGCAGTACTTC. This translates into CASSSVSYEQYF.

The CDR3 nucleotides read TGTGCCAGCAGCTCGCCTGGGGGAGTCACCTACGAGCAGTACTTC. It yields the protein CASSSPGGVTYEQYF. The chain couples TRBV7-9 to TRBJ2-7; either TRBD1 or TRBD2 may supply D (5 bases each). The CDR3 sequence is 15 residues long. Germline CDR1 is SEHNR and CDR2 is FQNEAQ (reference sequence). The V gene lost 4 bases and the J gene lost 2 bases, with 15 bases spanning the gap.

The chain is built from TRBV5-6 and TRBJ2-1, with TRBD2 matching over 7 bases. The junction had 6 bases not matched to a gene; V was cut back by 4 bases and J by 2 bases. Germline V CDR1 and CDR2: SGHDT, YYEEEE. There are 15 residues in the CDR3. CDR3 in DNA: TGTGCCAGCAGCCATAGCGGGCTGACCTACAATGAGCAGTTCTTC. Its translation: CASSHSGLTYNEQFF.

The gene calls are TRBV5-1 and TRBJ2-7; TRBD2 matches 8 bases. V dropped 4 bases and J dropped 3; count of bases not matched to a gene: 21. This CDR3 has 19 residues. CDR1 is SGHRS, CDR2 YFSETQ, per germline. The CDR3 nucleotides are TGCGCCAGCAGCCCCGGGGGGGAAACGACCGCCTCCTCAAACTACGAGCAGTACTTC. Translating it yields CASSPGGETTASSNYEQYF.

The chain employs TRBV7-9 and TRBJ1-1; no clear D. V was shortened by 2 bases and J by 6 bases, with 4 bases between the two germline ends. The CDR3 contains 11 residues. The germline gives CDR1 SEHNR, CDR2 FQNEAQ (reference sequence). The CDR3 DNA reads TGTGCCAGCAGCTTAAGGCCTGAAGCTTTCTTT. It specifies CASSLRPEAFF. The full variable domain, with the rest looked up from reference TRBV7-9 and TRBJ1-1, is DTGVSQNPRHKITKRGQNVTFRCDPISEHNRLYWYRQTLGQGPEFLTYFQNEAQLEKSRLLSDRFSAERPKGSFSTLEIQRTEQGDSAMYLCASSLRPEAFFGQGTRLTVV.

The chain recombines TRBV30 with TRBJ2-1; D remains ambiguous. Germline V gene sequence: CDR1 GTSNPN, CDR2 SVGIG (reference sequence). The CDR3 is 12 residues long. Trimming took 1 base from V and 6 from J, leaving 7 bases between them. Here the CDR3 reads CAWSALANEQFF. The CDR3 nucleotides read TGTGCCTGGAGTGCCCTTGCCAATGAGCAGTTCTTC.

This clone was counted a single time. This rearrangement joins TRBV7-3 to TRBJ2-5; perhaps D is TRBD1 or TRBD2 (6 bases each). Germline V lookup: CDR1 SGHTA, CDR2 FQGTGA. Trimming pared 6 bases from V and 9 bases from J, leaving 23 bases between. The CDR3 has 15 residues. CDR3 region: CASSEVGGARGAQYF. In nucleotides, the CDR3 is TGTGCCAGCAGTGAAGTCGGGGGCGCCCGAGGGGCCCAGTACTTC.

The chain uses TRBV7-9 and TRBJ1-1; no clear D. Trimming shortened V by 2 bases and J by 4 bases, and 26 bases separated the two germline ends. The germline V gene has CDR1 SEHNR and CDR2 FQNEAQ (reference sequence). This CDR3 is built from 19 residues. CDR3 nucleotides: TGTGCCAGCAGCTTAACAACACGGGGTCGGTCCGCTGCGGGCACTGAAGCTTTCTTT. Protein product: CASSLTTRGRSAAGTEAFF.

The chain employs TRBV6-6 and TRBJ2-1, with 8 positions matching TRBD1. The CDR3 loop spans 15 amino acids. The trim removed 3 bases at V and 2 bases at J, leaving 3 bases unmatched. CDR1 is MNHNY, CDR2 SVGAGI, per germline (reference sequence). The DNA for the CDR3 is TGTGCCAGCAGTTATCCGGACAGGGCCTACAATGAGCAGTTCTTC. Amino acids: CASSYPDRAYNEQFF.

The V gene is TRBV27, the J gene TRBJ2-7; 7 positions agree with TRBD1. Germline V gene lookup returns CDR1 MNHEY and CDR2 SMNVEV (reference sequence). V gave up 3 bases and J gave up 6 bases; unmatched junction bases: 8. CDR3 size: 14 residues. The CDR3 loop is CASSFPGTASEQYF. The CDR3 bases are TGTGCCAGCAGTTTCCCGGGGACAGCGTCCGAGCAGTACTTC.

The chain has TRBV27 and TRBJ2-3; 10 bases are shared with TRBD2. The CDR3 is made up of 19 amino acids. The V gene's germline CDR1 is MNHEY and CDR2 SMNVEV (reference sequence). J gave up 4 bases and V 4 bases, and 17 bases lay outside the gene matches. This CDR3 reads CASSSPTAHSGRRSDTQYF. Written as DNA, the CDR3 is TGTGCCAGCAGTTCCCCCACGGCCCATAGCGGGAGGAGGTCAGATACGCAGTATTTT.

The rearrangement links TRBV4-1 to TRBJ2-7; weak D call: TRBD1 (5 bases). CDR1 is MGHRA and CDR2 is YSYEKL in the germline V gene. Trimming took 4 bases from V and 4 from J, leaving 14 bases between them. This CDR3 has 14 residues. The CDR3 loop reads CASSLDSSRYEQYF. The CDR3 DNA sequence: TGCGCCAGCAGCCTAGACAGTTCCAGGTACGAGCAGTACTTC.

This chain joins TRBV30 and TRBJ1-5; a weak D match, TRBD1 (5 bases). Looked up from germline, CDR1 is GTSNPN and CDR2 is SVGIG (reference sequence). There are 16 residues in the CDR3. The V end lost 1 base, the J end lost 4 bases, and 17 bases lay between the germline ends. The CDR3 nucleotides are TGTGCCTGGAGTGCGTGGGGCACCAAGATTAATCAGCCCCAGCATTTT. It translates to CAWSAWGTKINQPQHF. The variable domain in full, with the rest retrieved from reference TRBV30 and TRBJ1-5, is SQTIHQWPATLVQPVGSPLSLECTVEGTSNPNLYWYRQAAGRGLQLLFYSVGIGQISSEVPQNLSASRPQDRQFILSSKKLLLSDSGFYLCAWSAWGTKINQPQHFGDGTRLSIL.

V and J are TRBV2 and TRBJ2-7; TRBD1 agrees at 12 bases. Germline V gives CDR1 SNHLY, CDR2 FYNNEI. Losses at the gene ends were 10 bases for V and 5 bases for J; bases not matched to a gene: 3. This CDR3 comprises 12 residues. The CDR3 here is CAIRDRGHEQYF. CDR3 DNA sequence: TGTGCCATCCGGGACAGGGGGCACGAGCAGTACTTC.

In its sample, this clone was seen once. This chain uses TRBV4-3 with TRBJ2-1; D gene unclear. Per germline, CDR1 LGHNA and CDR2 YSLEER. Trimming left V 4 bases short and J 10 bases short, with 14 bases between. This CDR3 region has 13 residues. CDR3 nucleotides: TGCGCCAGCAGCCTTTCCGGGTTACGGGAGCAGTTCTTC. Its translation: CASSLSGLREQFF.

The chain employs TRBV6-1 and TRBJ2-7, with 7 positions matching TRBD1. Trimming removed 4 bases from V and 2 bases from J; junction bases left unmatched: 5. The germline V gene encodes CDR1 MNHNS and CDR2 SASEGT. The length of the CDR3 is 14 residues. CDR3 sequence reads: CASSVRDRTYEQYF. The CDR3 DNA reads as TGTGCCAGCAGTGTACGGGACAGAACCTACGAGCAGTACTTC.

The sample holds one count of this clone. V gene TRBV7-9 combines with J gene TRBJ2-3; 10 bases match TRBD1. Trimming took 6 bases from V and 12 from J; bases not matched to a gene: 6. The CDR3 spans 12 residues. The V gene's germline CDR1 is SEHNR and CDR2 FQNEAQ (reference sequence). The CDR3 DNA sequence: TGTGCCAGCAGTTCCGGGACAGGGGTTCAGTATTTT. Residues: CASSSGTGVQYF. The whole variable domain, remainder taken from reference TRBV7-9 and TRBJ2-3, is DTGVSQNPRHKITKRGQNVTFRCDPISEHNRLYWYRQTLGQGPEFLTYFQNEAQLEKSRLLSDRFSAERPKGSFSTLEIQRTEQGDSAMYLCASSSGTGVQYFGPGTRLTVL.

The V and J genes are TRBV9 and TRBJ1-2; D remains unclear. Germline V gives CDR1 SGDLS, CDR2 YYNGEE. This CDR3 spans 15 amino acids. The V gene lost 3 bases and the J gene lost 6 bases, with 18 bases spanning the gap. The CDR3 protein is CASSGGGPAGDGYTF. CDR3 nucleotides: TGTGCCAGCAGCGGGGGAGGGCCAGCTGGGGATGGCTACACCTTC.

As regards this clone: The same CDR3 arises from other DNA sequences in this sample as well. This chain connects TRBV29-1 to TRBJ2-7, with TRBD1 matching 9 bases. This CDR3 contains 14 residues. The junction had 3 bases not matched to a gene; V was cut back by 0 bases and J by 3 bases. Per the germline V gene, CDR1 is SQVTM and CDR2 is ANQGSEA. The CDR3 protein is CSVEEPGQGYEQYF. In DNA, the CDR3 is TGCAGCGTTGAAGAGCCGGGACAGGGCTACGAGCAGTACTTC.